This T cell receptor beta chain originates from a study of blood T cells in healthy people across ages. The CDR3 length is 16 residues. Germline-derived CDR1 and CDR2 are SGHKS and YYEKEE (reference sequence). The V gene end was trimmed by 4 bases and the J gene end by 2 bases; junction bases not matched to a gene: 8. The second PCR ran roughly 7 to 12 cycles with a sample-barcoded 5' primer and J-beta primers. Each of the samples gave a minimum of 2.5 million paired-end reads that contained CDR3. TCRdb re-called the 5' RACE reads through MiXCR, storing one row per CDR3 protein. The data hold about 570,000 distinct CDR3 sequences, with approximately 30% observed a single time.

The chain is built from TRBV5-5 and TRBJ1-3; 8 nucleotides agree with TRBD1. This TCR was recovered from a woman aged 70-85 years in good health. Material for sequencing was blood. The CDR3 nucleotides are TGTGCCAGCAGCCTCCACCTACAGGGGGCTGGAAACACCATATATTTT. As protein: CASSLHLQGAGNTIYF.